This T cell receptor (beta chain) was found in a study of T cells in Graves' hyperthyroidism and ophthalmopathy. The V segment lost 5 bases and the J segment 0 bases; nucleotides outside the gene matches: 4. Germline values: CDR1 SGHVS, CDR2 FNYEAQ. The CDR3 contains 15 residues. Authors of the study amplified TCR beta CDR3 regions from RNA transcripts. The TCR CDR3 first-round RT-PCR relied on the HTBI primer set. MiXCR was run by TCRdb on the multiplex PCR reads, yielding one entry per CDR3 protein. The table includes approximately 410,000 distinct CDR3 sequences, roughly 13% detected once. The genes are TRBV7-6 and TRBJ2-3; 8 bases fit TRBD2. The source of this sequence is a woman under 30 with Graves' hyperthyroidism. The specimen sequenced was blood. CDR3 amino acids: CASSPLAASTDTQYF. CDR3 nucleotides: TGTGCCAGCAGCCCACTAGCGGCAAGCACAGATACGCAGTATTTT.